The rows below give T cell receptor beta chains drawn from one sample of a study of blood T cell repertoires in COVID-19. Produced via immunoSEQ multiplex PCR; TCRdb's table is partial and in-frame only. Among under 300,000 clones, about 88% were seen once, and the ten largest hold around 0.98%. The sequenced sample was peripheral blood. These receptors came from a middle-aged woman who had recovered from COVID-19. The CDR3 runs from the conserved cysteine through the conserved F or W. Each record gives: D gene, clone size, V gene, J gene, CDR3 DNA, CDR3 protein. The D gene is left open where the match is weak. Clone size is not always given. Where it is, it says once, few, many or a class for expanded clones.

d_call: .; clone_size: .; v_call: TRBV18; j_call: TRBJ2-1; cdr3_nt: TGTGCCAGCTCACCTACTAGTGGGGGGTACAATGAGCAGTTCTTC; cdr3_aa: CASSPTSGGYNEQFF
d_call: .; clone_size: .; v_call: TRBV19; j_call: TRBJ2-1; cdr3_nt: TGTGCCAGTAGTATTTCGGGGGACAGCTCCTACAATGAGCAGTTCTTC; cdr3_aa: CASSISGDSSYNEQFF
d_call: .; clone_size: once; v_call: TRBV12-3/TRBV12-4; j_call: TRBJ2-1; cdr3_nt: TGTGCCAGCAGTGCGGGGATGGGGCAGTTCTTC; cdr3_aa: CASSAGMGQFF
d_call: TRBD2; clone_size: .; v_call: TRBV5-1; j_call: TRBJ2-5; cdr3_nt: TGCGCCAGCAGCTTGACCGGACTAGCGGGAGAGACCCAGTACTTC; cdr3_aa: CASSLTGLAGETQYF
d_call: TRBD1; clone_size: .; v_call: TRBV18; j_call: TRBJ1-5; cdr3_nt: TGTGCCAGCTCAAGGACAGGACCCGATCAGCCCCAGCATTTT; cdr3_aa: CASSRTGPDQPQHF
d_call: TRBD2; clone_size: few; v_call: TRBV5-1; j_call: TRBJ2-1; cdr3_nt: TGCGCCAGCAGCGGGGCGGGAGGATACAATGAGCAGTTCTTC; cdr3_aa: CASSGAGGYNEQFF
d_call: TRBD1; clone_size: once; v_call: TRBV7-2; j_call: TRBJ2-7; cdr3_nt: TGTGCCAGCAGCAGACGACAGGGTTTCTCCTACGAGCAGTACTTC; cdr3_aa: CASSRRQGFSYEQYF
d_call: .; clone_size: .; v_call: TRBV30; j_call: TRBJ1-5; cdr3_nt: TGTGCCTGGAGCGACAGGAGCAATCAGCCCCAGCATTTT; cdr3_aa: CAWSDRSNQPQHF
d_call: TRBD1; clone_size: .; v_call: TRBV7-2; j_call: TRBJ1-4; cdr3_nt: TGTGCCAGCAGCTCCCAGGGGGCGGGTGGTGAAAAACTGTTTTTT; cdr3_aa: CASSSQGAGGEKLFF
d_call: .; clone_size: .; v_call: TRBV9; j_call: TRBJ1-3; cdr3_nt: TGTGCCAGCAGCGCCGGTCCGGGGGGAAACACCATATATTTT; cdr3_aa: CASSAGPGGNTIYF
d_call: TRBD1; clone_size: .; v_call: TRBV5-4; j_call: TRBJ2-3; cdr3_nt: TGTGCCAGCAGCCCCGGGACAGGGGGGAGAACGCAGTATTTT; cdr3_aa: CASSPGTGGRTQYF
d_call: .; clone_size: few; v_call: TRBV4-2; j_call: TRBJ2-7; cdr3_nt: TGTGCCAGCAGCCAAGATTGGGCAGTTGGCGAGCAGTACTTC; cdr3_aa: CASSQDWAVGEQYF
d_call: .; clone_size: .; v_call: TRBV7-9; j_call: TRBJ2-3; cdr3_nt: TGTGCCAGCAGACGACGGACTGGCGGGAATAGCACAGATACGCAGTATTTT; cdr3_aa: CASRRRTGGNSTDTQYF
d_call: TRBD1; clone_size: .; v_call: TRBV30; j_call: TRBJ1-2; cdr3_nt: TGTGCCTGGATAGGGGGCGGGGATGGCTACACCTTC; cdr3_aa: CAWIGGGDGYTF
d_call: .; clone_size: .; v_call: TRBV11-2; j_call: TRBJ2-5; cdr3_nt: TGTGCCAGCAGCTTGGGTTCCAGAGGGTCGGAGACCCAGTACTTC; cdr3_aa: CASSLGSRGSETQYF
d_call: .; clone_size: .; v_call: TRBV6-5; j_call: TRBJ2-1; cdr3_nt: TGTGCCAGCAGTTACGCGGCGACTTCGAAGCAGTTCTTC; cdr3_aa: CASSYAATSKQFF
d_call: .; clone_size: .; v_call: TRBV3-1/TRBV3-2; j_call: TRBJ2-6; cdr3_nt: TGTGCCGCTAGGAGCTCTGGGGCCAACGTCCTGACTTTC; cdr3_aa: CAARSSGANVLTF
d_call: TRBD1; clone_size: .; v_call: TRBV6-2/TRBV6-3; j_call: TRBJ1-1; cdr3_nt: TGTGCCAGCAGTACCGGGACAGGCCCAATGAACACTGAAGCTTTCTTT; cdr3_aa: CASSTGTGPMNTEAFF
d_call: TRBD1; clone_size: few; v_call: TRBV30; j_call: TRBJ1-2; cdr3_nt: TGTGCCTCCCGGGACAGGCACTATGGCTACACCTTC; cdr3_aa: CASRDRHYGYTF
d_call: .; clone_size: few; v_call: TRBV6-5; j_call: TRBJ1-1; cdr3_nt: TGTGCCAGCAGTTACGGCGGTTACACTGAAGCTTTCTTT; cdr3_aa: CASSYGGYTEAFF
d_call: .; clone_size: .; v_call: TRBV11-2; j_call: TRBJ2-5; cdr3_nt: TGTGCCAGCAGCTTTGGGAGCGGACTCAAAGAAGAGACCCAGTACTTC; cdr3_aa: CASSFGSGLKEETQYF
d_call: TRBD2; clone_size: .; v_call: TRBV4-2; j_call: TRBJ2-1; cdr3_nt: TGTGCCAGCAGCTCCGGGCTAGCGGGCCACCCATCCTACAATGAGCAGTTCTTC; cdr3_aa: CASSSGLAGHPSYNEQFF
d_call: .; clone_size: .; v_call: TRBV21-1; j_call: TRBJ1-3; cdr3_nt: TGTGCCAGCAGCAGAGGGGGACAGGCCTCTGGAAACACCATATATTTT; cdr3_aa: CASSRGGQASGNTIYF
d_call: TRBD1; clone_size: .; v_call: TRBV19; j_call: TRBJ2-1; cdr3_nt: TGTGCCAGTAGTGTGGACGGACAGGGGGAGCAGTTCTTC; cdr3_aa: CASSVDGQGEQFF
d_call: TRBD1; clone_size: .; v_call: TRBV27; j_call: TRBJ2-7; cdr3_nt: TGTGCCAGCAGACCCGACAGGGACTACGAGCAGTACTTC; cdr3_aa: CASRPDRDYEQYF
d_call: .; clone_size: .; v_call: TRBV6-5; j_call: TRBJ1-3; cdr3_nt: TGTGCCAGCAGTTACTTGGGGGGAAGCACCATATATTTT; cdr3_aa: CASSYLGGSTIYF
d_call: TRBD2; clone_size: .; v_call: TRBV27; j_call: TRBJ2-1; cdr3_nt: TGTGCCAGCAGTCCCCCCCCCGGGACTAGCGGGAGATTTGGGAATGAGCAGTTCTTC; cdr3_aa: CASSPPPGTSGRFGNEQFF
d_call: TRBD2; clone_size: .; v_call: TRBV11-3; j_call: TRBJ2-1; cdr3_nt: TGTGCCAGCAGCTTGAGCGGGACGGCAACCTACAATGAGCAGTTCTTC; cdr3_aa: CASSLSGTATYNEQFF
d_call: .; clone_size: .; v_call: TRBV29-1; j_call: TRBJ1-2; cdr3_nt: TGCAGCGTCGGCGGGGTTGGCTACACCTTC; cdr3_aa: CSVGGVGYTF
d_call: .; clone_size: .; v_call: TRBV24-1; j_call: TRBJ1-2; cdr3_nt: TGTGCCACCAGTGATTCCGGGGGGGACTATGGCTACACCTTC; cdr3_aa: CATSDSGGDYGYTF
d_call: TRBD1; clone_size: .; v_call: TRBV4-3; j_call: TRBJ1-2; cdr3_nt: TGCGCCAGCAGCCAAATACAGGGGGCAGGTGGCTACACCTTC; cdr3_aa: CASSQIQGAGGYTF
d_call: .; clone_size: .; v_call: TRBV19; j_call: TRBJ1-1; cdr3_nt: TGTGCCAGTAGTATGGGGGAGCGGGTCCCTTTGAACACTGAAGCTTTCTTT; cdr3_aa: CASSMGERVPLNTEAFF
d_call: .; clone_size: .; v_call: TRBV5-6; j_call: TRBJ2-4; cdr3_nt: TGTGCCAGCAGCTTGTGGGGGGTAGGCATTCAGTACTTC; cdr3_aa: CASSLWGVGIQYF
d_call: .; clone_size: .; v_call: TRBV6-5; j_call: TRBJ2-3; cdr3_nt: TGTGCCAGCATCCCCGGCAGGGTGGGCACAGATACGCAGTATTTT; cdr3_aa: CASIPGRVGTDTQYF
d_call: TRBD1; clone_size: .; v_call: TRBV30; j_call: TRBJ1-4; cdr3_nt: TGTGCCTGGAGCCGGGGACAGGCTAATGAAAAACTGTTTTTT; cdr3_aa: CAWSRGQANEKLFF
d_call: TRBD1; clone_size: .; v_call: TRBV27; j_call: TRBJ2-5; cdr3_nt: TGTGCCAGCAGACCCGGGACAGGGGAAAGGGAGACCCAGTACTTC; cdr3_aa: CASRPGTGERETQYF
d_call: .; clone_size: .; v_call: TRBV6-2/TRBV6-3; j_call: TRBJ1-2; cdr3_nt: TGTGCCAGCAGCCCACGACAGTATGGCTACACCTTC; cdr3_aa: CASSPRQYGYTF
d_call: .; clone_size: .; v_call: TRBV27; j_call: TRBJ2-2; cdr3_nt: TGTGCCAGCAGTCGGCAGGAAGTTTGGACGGGAGTCCACGGGACCGGGGAGCTGTTTTTT; cdr3_aa: CASSRQEVWTGVHGTGELFF